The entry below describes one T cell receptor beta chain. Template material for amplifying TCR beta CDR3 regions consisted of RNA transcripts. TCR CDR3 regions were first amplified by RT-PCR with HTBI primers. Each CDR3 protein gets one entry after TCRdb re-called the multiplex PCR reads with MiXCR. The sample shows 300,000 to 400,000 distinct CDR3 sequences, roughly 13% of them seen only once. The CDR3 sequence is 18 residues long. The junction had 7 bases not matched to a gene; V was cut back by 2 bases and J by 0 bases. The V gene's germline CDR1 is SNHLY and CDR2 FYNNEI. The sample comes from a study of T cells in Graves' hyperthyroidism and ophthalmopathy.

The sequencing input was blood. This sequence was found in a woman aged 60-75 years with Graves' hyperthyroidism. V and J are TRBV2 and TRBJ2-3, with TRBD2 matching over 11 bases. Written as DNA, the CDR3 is TGTGCCAGCAGTGAAAGGCGGCTAGCGGGAGGTAGCACAGATACGCAGTATTTT. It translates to CASSERRLAGGSTDTQYF.